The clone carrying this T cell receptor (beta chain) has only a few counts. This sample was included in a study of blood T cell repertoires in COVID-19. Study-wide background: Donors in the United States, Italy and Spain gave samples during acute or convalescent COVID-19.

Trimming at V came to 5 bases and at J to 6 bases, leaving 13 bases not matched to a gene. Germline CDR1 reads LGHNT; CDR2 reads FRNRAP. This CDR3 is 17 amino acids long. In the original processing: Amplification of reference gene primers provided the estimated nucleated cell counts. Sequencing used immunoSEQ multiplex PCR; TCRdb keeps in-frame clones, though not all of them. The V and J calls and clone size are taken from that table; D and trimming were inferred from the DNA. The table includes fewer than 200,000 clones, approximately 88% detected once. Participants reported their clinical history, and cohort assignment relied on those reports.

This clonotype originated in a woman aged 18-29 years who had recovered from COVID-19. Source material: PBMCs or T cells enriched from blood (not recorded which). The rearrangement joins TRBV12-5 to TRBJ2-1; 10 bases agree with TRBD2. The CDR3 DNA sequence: TGTGCTAGTGGTCTAACCCAAACTAGCGGGATTTTCAATGAGCAGTTCTTC. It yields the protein CASGLTQTSGIFNEQFF.